This T cell receptor beta chain originates from a study of T cell responses to AZD1222 COVID-19 vaccine. Libraries were prepared by immunoSEQ multiplex PCR; TCRdb keeps only in-frame clonotypes and omits some of them. The sample lists roughly 45,000 clones, approximately 88% seen once, with approximately 20% in the top ten. To note about this clone: Its specificity is unknown.

Study findings and constraints: Clonal diversity was possibly underestimated, and white British individuals and females predominated among donors. The study reported that nearly half of spike-specific TCRs target unmutated variant regions. Every sample of the repertoires postdated the peak T cell response. Dominant at 160-218 and 743-854, vaccine-associated CD4 TCRs also spanned spike.

Germline V CDR1 and CDR2: MDHEN, SYDVKM. The length of the CDR3 is 12 residues. The ends were cut back, 1 base at V and 1 base at J, with 1 base in the middle. The chain carries TRBV28 and TRBJ2-5, with D unclear. The specimen comprised peripheral blood, sampled 28 days after the second AZD1222 dose. The sequence was obtained from an adult who received the AZD1222 COVID-19 vaccine. The CDR3 protein is CASSLSQETQYF. CDR3 nucleotides: TGTGCCAGCAGTTTATCCCAAGAGACCCAGTACTTC.